This T cell receptor beta chain was obtained from a study of blood T cell repertoires in COVID-19. The wider study: Some COVID-19 samples were acute and others convalescent; all came from the United States, Italy and Spain. T cells, B-cell-depleted T cells, or PBMCs provided the cDNA or gDNA that served as material.

Losses at the gene ends were 4 bases for V and 4 bases for J; bases not matched to a gene: 4. The CDR3 contains 14 residues. Per the germline V gene, CDR1 is SEHNR and CDR2 is FQNEAQ (reference sequence). Per the study methods: Amplifying reference gene primers gave estimates of nucleated cell counts. Measured with immunoSEQ multiplex PCR; TCRdb has only the in-frame clones, and not every one. Clonal size and the V and J genes are those of that table, whereas D and trimming came from the DNA. The table lists 260,000 or so clones, about 91% of them singletons. The V and J genes are TRBV7-9 and TRBJ2-5, with TRBD1 identical over 9 bases. The clonotype was recovered from a woman in her 30s with acute COVID-19. Sequenced sample: PBMCs or T cells enriched from blood (not recorded which). CDR3 amino acids: CASSSRTGVETQYF. In DNA form, the CDR3 reads TGTGCCAGCAGCTCCCGGACAGGGGTAGAGACCCAGTACTTC.